This T cell receptor beta chain was captured by sequencing in a study of OX40 agonist ivuxolimab in advanced cancers. Germline lookup yields CDR1 MNHNY and CDR2 SVGAGI (reference sequence). The CDR3 covers 13 residues. Trimming cost V 7 bases and J 2 bases; bases outside gene matches: 4. Using immunoSEQ multiplex PCR, the repertoire was profiled, and TCRdb retains in-frame clones only, with some absent. Of some 64,000 clones listed, roughly nine tenths are singletons. Regarding this clone: The same CDR3 arises from other DNA sequences in this sample as well.

The V and J genes are TRBV6-6 and TRBJ2-7; 8 bases align to TRBD2. This TCR was sampled from an adult with an advanced solid tumor such as melanoma, head and neck, liver or kidney cancer. This specimen was CD4+ or CD8+ T cells sorted from blood, taken in a trial of the OX40 agonist ivuxolimab. The CDR3 reads CASTRGGPYEQYF. CDR3 DNA: TGTGCCAGCACACGGGGGGGCCCCTACGAGCAGTACTTC.